Below are 22 T cell receptor beta chains sequenced from a single sample in a study of immune evolution from preneoplasia to lung adenocarcinoma. Sequencing was performed with immunoSEQ multiplex PCR; in TCRdb, only in-frame clones are kept and a portion is missing. The repertoire holds around 4,100 clones, about 91% seen once, with 2% to 3% in the top ten. The specimen was FFPE lung adenocarcinoma in situ tissue. All receptors come from a person aged 55-79 years with lung adenocarcinoma.

The chain links TRBV7-8 to TRBJ2-7; 10 bases match TRBD1. This CDR3 is built from 13 residues. The V and J ends lost 3 bases and 5 bases, in that order; junction bases with no gene match: 1. Germline-derived CDR1 and CDR2 are SGHVS and FQNEAQ. The CDR3 nucleotides are TGTGCCAGCAGCTTGGGGACAGGGGACGAGCAGTACTTC. Its protein is CASSLGTGDEQYF.

The rearrangement links TRBV6-5 to TRBJ2-7; 9 bases match TRBD1. Germline V CDR1 and CDR2: MNHEY, SVGAGI. V lost 10 bases and J lost 0; bases outside the gene matches: 4. The CDR3 runs to 13 residues. The chain's CDR3 is CATQQGASYEQYF. CDR3 in DNA: TGTGCCACTCAACAGGGGGCCTCCTACGAGCAGTACTTC.

The chain joins TRBV14 to TRBJ2-1; the D gene is possibly TRBD2 (7 bases). The ends were cut back, 8 bases at V and 7 bases at J, with 15 bases in the middle. Per germline, CDR1 SGHDN and CDR2 FVKESK. The CDR3 spans 13 residues. CDR3 protein: CASELAGANEQFF. The CDR3 bases are TGTGCCAGCGAACTGGCGGGGGCTAATGAGCAGTTCTTC.

V gene TRBV5-1 combines with J gene TRBJ1-1, with 10 bases lining up with TRBD1. The CDR3 length is 16 residues. CDR1 and CDR2 from the germline V gene are SGHRS and YFSETQ. The trim removed 7 bases at V and 5 bases at J, leaving 14 bases unmatched. The CDR3: CASPKPGQGRNTEAFF. For the CDR3, the DNA is TGCGCCAGCCCTAAGCCGGGACAGGGGAGAAATACTGAAGCTTTCTTT.

The gene calls are TRBV30 and TRBJ1-1, with a weak D call TRBD1 (5 bases). Germline V CDR1 and CDR2: GTSNPN, SVGIG (reference sequence). This CDR3 has 14 amino acids. The V and J ends lost 0 bases and 6 bases respectively, with 14 bases between them. The CDR3 DNA sequence: TGTGCCTGGAGTGTACAAGCAGGGAGACCTGAAGCTTTCTTT. This encodes CAWSVQAGRPEAFF.

CDR3 coding DNA: TGTGCCAGCAGCTTAGGGGTAGGGTCCTTTTATGGCTACACCTTC. Translation: CASSLGVGSFYGYTF. The chain recombines TRBV7-9 with TRBJ1-2; no clear D gene. V was shortened by 1 base and J by 5 bases, with 14 bases between the two germline ends. This CDR3 comprises 15 residues. Per germline, CDR1 SEHNR and CDR2 FQNEAQ (reference sequence).

The chain couples TRBV28 to TRBJ2-1; TRBD2 agrees at 10 bases. The ends lost 4 bases at V and 3 bases at J; junction bases unmatched: 6. The germline V gene has CDR1 MDHEN and CDR2 SYDVKM. The CDR3 consists of 16 residues. CDR3 loop: CASSSWLAGDYNEQFF. DNA for the CDR3: TGTGCCAGCAGTTCTTGGCTAGCGGGAGACTACAATGAGCAGTTCTTC. The complete variable domain, with remaining parts taken from reference TRBV28 and TRBJ2-1, reads DVKVTQSSRYLVKRTGEKVFLECVQDMDHENMFWYRQDPGLGLRLIYFSYDVKMKEKGDIPEGYSVSREKKERFSLILESASTNQTSMYLCASSSWLAGDYNEQFFGPGTRLTVL.

CDR3 bases: TGTGCCAGCAGAAGACTGACTAGTTTGGATACGCAGTATTTT. Protein: CASRRLTSLDTQYF. J is TRBJ2-3 and V is TRBV27; tentative D call: TRBD2 (6 bases). V shed 6 bases and J shed 6 bases, with 16 bases lying between them. Looked up from germline, CDR1 is MNHEY and CDR2 is SMNVEV (reference sequence). The CDR3 consists of 14 residues.

This sequence joins TRBV5-1 and TRBJ2-1, with 8 positions matching TRBD1. The germline CDR1 and CDR2 sequences are SGHRS and YFSETQ. V lost 1 base, J lost 2 bases, and 2 bases stayed unmatched. The CDR3 contains 15 residues. The CDR3 protein is CASSLYRGTYNEQFF. The CDR3 coding sequence is TGCGCCAGCAGCTTGTACAGGGGGACCTACAATGAGCAGTTCTTC.

CDR3 in DNA: TGTGCCAGCAGCTCTAAAGGACAGAGCTATGGCTACACCTTC. It codes for CASSSKGQSYGYTF. V is TRBV7-2 and J is TRBJ1-2; D is possibly TRBD1 (6 bases). The CDR3 is made up of 14 amino acids. Per germline, CDR1 SGHTA and CDR2 FQGNSA. V was pared by 4 bases and J by 4 bases, with 13 bases between.

The gene calls are TRBV5-1 and TRBJ2-7; D is unclear. Deletions cut 4 bases from V and 1 base from J, with 9 bases between. Looked up from germline, CDR1 is SGHRS and CDR2 is YFSETQ. This CDR3 comprises 13 residues. CDR3 region: CASSGVGSYEQYF. CDR3 in DNA: TGCGCCAGCAGCGGGGTTGGTTCCTACGAGCAGTACTTC.

This chain uses TRBV5-4 with TRBJ2-6, with D unresolved. Germline loops: CDR1 SGHNT, CDR2 YYREEE (reference sequence). The ends were cut back, 4 bases at V and 1 base at J, with 9 bases in the middle. CDR3 length equals 15 residues. CDR3 bases: TGTGCCAGCAGCCTGGACGGATCTGGGGCCAACGTCCTGACTTTC. Amino acid sequence: CASSLDGSGANVLTF.

The J gene is TRBJ2-2, the V gene TRBV9, with D tentatively TRBD2 (7 bases). Germline CDR1 reads SGDLS; CDR2 reads YYNGEE. The CDR3 length is 15 residues. V was pared by 6 bases and J by 2 bases, with 14 bases between. The CDR3 here is CASTPGGRNTGELFF. The CDR3 nucleotides read TGTGCCAGCACGCCCGGGGGGCGTAACACCGGGGAGCTGTTTTTT.

This clone was found once. The chain recombines TRBV18 with TRBJ1-3; 7 nucleotides align to TRBD1. V shed 6 bases, J shed 7 bases, and the junction held 15 bases outside the gene matches. CDR1 and CDR2 (germline): KGHSH, LQKENI. This CDR3 has 16 residues. The chain's CDR3 is CASSSGQVDSGNTIYF. CDR3 in DNA: TGTGCCAGCTCGTCAGGACAGGTCGACTCAGGGAACACCATATATTTT.

The chain is built from TRBV4-3 and TRBJ1-2, with D perhaps matching TRBD1 (5 bases). The CDR3 spans 13 residues. Germline CDR1 is LGHNA and CDR2 is YSLEER. The V end lost 3 bases, the J end lost 4 bases, and 9 bases lay between the germline ends. The CDR3, as DNA: TGCGCCAGCAGCCACCCAGACAGCTATGGCTACACCTTC. It is translated as CASSHPDSYGYTF.

The V gene is TRBV11-1, the J gene TRBJ1-2; tentatively, D is TRBD1 (5 bases). The V end lost 5 bases, the J end lost 3 bases, and 13 bases lay between the germline ends. Looked up from germline, CDR1 is SGHAT and CDR2 is FQDESV (reference sequence). The CDR3 is 14 amino acids. In DNA form, the CDR3 reads TGTGCCAGCAGCCATTCGCCGACAGACTATGGCTACACCTTC. The encoded protein is CASSHSPTDYGYTF.

Notes on this clone: Other DNA sequences in the sample encode the same CDR3. This chain links TRBV7-9 with TRBJ1-1; D not certain. Trimming took 5 bases from V and 6 from J, leaving 7 bases between them. Germline assignment: CDR1 SEHNR and CDR2 FQNEAQ (reference sequence). The CDR3 runs 11 residues. CDR3 residues: CASSPPAEAFF. The CDR3 DNA reads as TGTGCCAGCAGCCCGCCGGCTGAAGCTTTCTTT.

The chain joins TRBV6-1 to TRBJ2-7; 7 bases match TRBD2. CDR1 and CDR2 (germline): MNHNS, SASEGT. The CDR3 has 15 residues. V was pared by 4 bases and J by 5 bases, with 11 bases of the junction left unmatched. The CDR3 loop is CASSAPTSSWDEQYF. The DNA of the CDR3 is TGTGCCAGCAGTGCCCCGACTAGCTCCTGGGACGAGCAGTACTTC.

The chain combines TRBV30 with TRBJ1-1, with D unresolved. Germline V gene lookup returns CDR1 GTSNPN and CDR2 SVGIG (reference sequence). This CDR3 is 12 amino acids long. Deletions cut 2 bases from V and 4 bases from J, with 8 bases between. The CDR3, as DNA: TGTGCCTGGAGTCTGTCCCTCACTGAAGCTTTCTTT. Translating it yields CAWSLSLTEAFF.

The CDR3 nucleotides read TGTGCCAGCAGCCCTAGAGCGGCGGGAGGGTTGCACACCGGGGAGCTGTTTTTT. It codes for CASSPRAAGGLHTGELFF. The gene calls are TRBV7-3 and TRBJ2-2, with 9 bases fitting TRBD2. The CDR3 has 18 residues. With V trimmed by 5 bases and J by 3 bases, 13 bases remained unmatched. In germline, CDR1 is SGHTA, CDR2 FQGTGA.

The chain joins TRBV19 to TRBJ2-7, with D tentatively TRBD1 or TRBD2 (5 bases each). This CDR3 spans 11 amino acids. The ends were cut back, 7 bases at V and 5 bases at J, with 9 bases in the middle. The germline CDR1 and CDR2 sequences are LNHDA and SQIVND (reference sequence). The chain's CDR3 is CASTMGDEQYF. Here the CDR3 DNA reads TGTGCCAGTACCATGGGGGACGAGCAGTACTTC. The entire variable domain, with the rest obtained from reference TRBV19 and TRBJ2-7, is as follows: DGGITQSPKYLFRKEGQNVTLSCEQNLNHDAMYWYRQDPGQGLRLIYYSQIVNDFQKGDIAEGYSVSREKKESFPLTVTSAQKNPTAFYLCASTMGDEQYFGPGTRLTVT.

The chain is built from TRBV29-1 and TRBJ1-1; unclear D gene. CDR1 and CDR2 from the germline V gene are SQVTM and ANQGSEA. V was cut by 6 bases and J by 1 base, with 12 bases left in between. The CDR3 sequence is 13 residues long. The CDR3 bases are TGCAGCGTCGCAACCGGGAGGAACACTGAAGCTTTCTTT. Encoded protein: CSVATGRNTEAFF. Full variable domain (outside the CDR3, taken from reference TRBV29-1 and TRBJ1-1): SAVISQKPSRDICQRGTSLTIQCQVDSQVTMMFWYRQQPGQSLTLIATANQGSEATYESGFVIDKFPISRPNLTFSTLTVSNMSPEDSSIYLCSVATGRNTEAFFGQGTRLTVV.